The present T cell receptor beta chain was sequenced within a study of response to subunit inactivated influenza vaccine. Whole-study findings and limits: It was the authors' suggestion that each seasonal influenza vaccination recruits few new T cells.

Per the germline V gene, CDR1 is MNHEY and CDR2 is SVGEGT. The trim removed 7 bases at V and 4 bases at J, leaving 23 bases unmatched. This CDR3 is built from 20 residues. One entry per CDR3 protein, called by TCRdb with MiXCR from the RT-PCR reads. The data show about 700,000 distinct CDR3 sequences, with around 13% seen just once and approximately 6.5% held by the top ten. Note on this clonotype: The target antigen is unknown.

The chain joins TRBV6-2 or TRBV6-3 to TRBJ2-1; 9 positions agree with TRBD1. Here the sequenced sample was PBMCs from blood, taken roughly 15 days before vaccination. The TCR comes from a man aged 45-65 years who received an inactivated influenza vaccine. CDR3 DNA sequence: TGTGCCAGCAATCATCCCGGGACAGGGAAATCTGGATACACTTACAATGAGCAGTTCTTC. Amino acid sequence: CASNHPGTGKSGYTYNEQFF.